This T cell receptor beta chain was sequenced in a study of T cells in tumors and immune-related adverse events. Assay used: immunoSEQ multiplex PCR; TCRdb lists only in-frame clones, some missing. The repertoire holds fewer than 25,000 clones, with about 90% as singletons. The CDR3 is 13 amino acids. CDR1 is SQVTM, CDR2 ANQGSEA, per germline. V dropped 7 bases and J dropped 4 bases, with 16 bases sitting between them. V usage is TRBV29-1 and J usage is TRBJ1-1, with a weak D call TRBD1 (5 bases). This TCR derives from a female donor with metastatic renal cell carcinoma. Material: lymph node tissue, obtained from a patient treated with anti-PD-1 therapy. CDR3 bases: TGCAGCGCCCAACGGGGGTCGGGCACTGAAGCTTTCTTT. It is translated as CSAQRGSGTEAFF. The whole variable domain, filled in from reference TRBV29-1 and TRBJ1-1, reads SAVISQKPSRDICQRGTSLTIQCQVDSQVTMMFWYRQQPGQSLTLIATANQGSEATYESGFVIDKFPISRPNLTFSTLTVSNMSPEDSSIYLCSAQRGSGTEAFFGQGTRLTVV.